Listed below are T cell receptor beta chains from one sample, sequenced in a study of T cell changes during pregnancy in multiple sclerosis. Measured with immunoSEQ multiplex PCR; TCRdb has only the in-frame clones, and not every one. The repertoire holds approximately 53,000 clones, with 85% to 95% as singletons. The specimen was CD4+ T cells from peripheral blood mononuclear cells, collected before pregnancy. The source is a female donor with multiple sclerosis, enrolled in a pregnancy study. CDR3s include the opening cysteine and the closing phenylalanine or tryptophan. The D gene is left open where the match is weak. Some rows have no size entry. The others give once, few or many, or a class for an expanded clone.

clone size: NA
D gene: NA
J gene: TRBJ2-1
V gene: TRBV5-1
CDR3 protein: CASSLAQGFLYNEQFF
CDR3 DNA: TGCGCCAGCAGCTTGGCTCAGGGGTTTTTGTACAATGAGCAGTTCTTC

clone size: NA
D gene: NA
J gene: TRBJ2-3
V gene: TRBV11-2
CDR3 protein: CASSSDRSTLRNTQYF
CDR3 DNA: TGTGCCAGCAGCTCCGATCGTTCTACCTTACGCAATACGCAGTATTTT

clone size: NA
D gene: TRBD2
J gene: TRBJ2-1
V gene: TRBV7-9
CDR3 protein: CASSSRGAGYYNEQFF
CDR3 DNA: TGTGCCAGCAGCTCGCGGGGGGCGGGGTATTACAATGAGCAGTTCTTC

clone size: NA
D gene: NA
J gene: TRBJ1-1
V gene: TRBV28
CDR3 protein: CASSKNGGRLEAFF
CDR3 DNA: TGTGCCAGCAGCAAGAACGGGGGACGGTTAGAAGCTTTCTTT

clone size: NA
D gene: TRBD2
J gene: TRBJ2-2
V gene: TRBV5-1
CDR3 protein: CASRPTGNPGLAGNLAGELFF
CDR3 DNA: TGCGCCAGCAGACCGACAGGGAATCCGGGACTAGCGGGCAACCTGGCCGGGGAGCTGTTTTTT

clone size: once
D gene: TRBD1
J gene: TRBJ2-6
V gene: TRBV7-3
CDR3 protein: CASSRQGSRAGANVLTF
CDR3 DNA: TGTGCCAGCAGCAGACAGGGTTCAAGGGCTGGGGCCAACGTCCTGACTTTC

clone size: NA
D gene: NA
J gene: TRBJ1-6
V gene: TRBV10-2
CDR3 protein: CASSHPGANSPLHF
CDR3 DNA: TGCGCCAGCAGTCATCCAGGGGCAAATTCACCCCTCCACTTT

clone size: NA
D gene: NA
J gene: TRBJ2-3
V gene: TRBV11-2
CDR3 protein: CASSSLAFRDTQYF
CDR3 DNA: TGTGCCAGCAGCTCCTTGGCTTTCCGAGATACGCAGTATTTT

clone size: NA
D gene: NA
J gene: TRBJ1-3
V gene: TRBV18
CDR3 protein: CASSPEGSSGNTIYF
CDR3 DNA: TGTGCCAGCTCACCAGAGGGAAGCTCTGGAAACACCATATATTTT

clone size: NA
D gene: TRBD1
J gene: TRBJ2-3
V gene: TRBV5-6
CDR3 protein: CASSRLGSNRGLDTQYF
CDR3 DNA: TGTGCCAGCAGCCGATTGGGTTCCAACAGGGGGTTAGATACGCAGTATTTT

clone size: NA
D gene: NA
J gene: TRBJ1-1
V gene: TRBV28
CDR3 protein: CATRTGNTEAFF
CDR3 DNA: TGTGCCACTAGAACGGGGAACACTGAAGCTTTCTTT

clone size: once
D gene: TRBD1
J gene: TRBJ1-4
V gene: TRBV25-1
CDR3 protein: CASSVSRGEEKLFF
CDR3 DNA: TGTGCCAGCAGTGTATCCAGGGGGGAAGAAAAACTGTTTTTT

clone size: few
D gene: NA
J gene: TRBJ1-1
V gene: TRBV30
CDR3 protein: CAWRGQGVTEAFF
CDR3 DNA: TGTGCCTGGAGGGGGCAGGGTGTAACTGAAGCTTTCTTT

clone size: NA
D gene: TRBD1
J gene: TRBJ1-5
V gene: TRBV19
CDR3 protein: CASSRTGGVANQPQHF
CDR3 DNA: TGTGCCAGTAGTCGGACAGGGGGCGTTGCCAATCAGCCCCAGCATTTT

clone size: NA
D gene: TRBD1
J gene: TRBJ2-7
V gene: TRBV29-1
CDR3 protein: CSALTGTGIYEQYF
CDR3 DNA: TGCAGCGCACTCACCGGGACAGGGATATACGAGCAGTACTTC

clone size: NA
D gene: NA
J gene: TRBJ1-5
V gene: TRBV7-2
CDR3 protein: CASSLGPGNNQPQHF
CDR3 DNA: TGTGCCAGCAGCTTAGGGCCAGGGAACAATCAGCCCCAGCATTTT

clone size: NA
D gene: NA
J gene: TRBJ1-4
V gene: TRBV7-6
CDR3 protein: CASSLGGGMATNEKLFF
CDR3 DNA: TGTGCCAGCAGCTTAGGGGGGGGGATGGCAACTAATGAAAAACTGTTTTTT

clone size: NA
D gene: TRBD1
J gene: TRBJ1-2
V gene: TRBV27
CDR3 protein: CASSLYAGGGYGYTF
CDR3 DNA: TGTGCCAGCAGTTTATACGCAGGGGGAGGCTATGGCTACACCTTC

clone size: NA
D gene: NA
J gene: TRBJ2-7
V gene: TRBV20-1
CDR3 protein: CSARAPGEQYF
CDR3 DNA: TGCAGTGCCAGGGCTCCCGGCGAGCAGTACTTC

clone size: NA
D gene: TRBD1
J gene: TRBJ2-1
V gene: TRBV5-1
CDR3 protein: CASSPEGQGVREQFF
CDR3 DNA: TGCGCCAGCAGCCCGGAGGGACAGGGGGTAAGGGAGCAGTTCTTC

clone size: NA
D gene: TRBD1
J gene: TRBJ2-4
V gene: TRBV11-3
CDR3 protein: CASRWTGDLAKNIQYF
CDR3 DNA: TGTGCCAGCAGGTGGACAGGGGATCTAGCCAAAAACATTCAGTACTTC

clone size: NA
D gene: TRBD1
J gene: TRBJ1-2
V gene: TRBV5-8
CDR3 protein: CASSLYSGTDDRYTF
CDR3 DNA: TGTGCCAGCAGCTTGTATTCAGGGACAGACGATCGCTACACCTTC

clone size: NA
D gene: TRBD1
J gene: TRBJ1-1
V gene: TRBV7-9
CDR3 protein: CASSAAGQAVAFF
CDR3 DNA: TGTGCCAGCAGCGCGGCGGGACAGGCGGTAGCTTTCTTT

clone size: NA
D gene: TRBD2
J gene: TRBJ2-7
V gene: TRBV9
CDR3 protein: CASSVEVAGTYEQYF
CDR3 DNA: TGTGCCAGCAGCGTAGAGGTAGCGGGAACCTACGAGCAGTACTTC

clone size: NA
D gene: TRBD2
J gene: TRBJ2-1
V gene: TRBV29-1
CDR3 protein: CSVELAGYNEQFF
CDR3 DNA: TGCAGCGTTGAATTAGCGGGGTACAATGAGCAGTTCTTC

clone size: NA
D gene: NA
J gene: TRBJ1-1
V gene: TRBV27
CDR3 protein: CASNGQGRAEAFF
CDR3 DNA: TGTGCCAGCAATGGGCAGGGAAGGGCTGAAGCTTTCTTT

clone size: NA
D gene: NA
J gene: TRBJ1-1
V gene: TRBV7-3
CDR3 protein: CASSLGEPASEAFF
CDR3 DNA: TGTGCCAGCAGTCTAGGGGAACCAGCCTCTGAAGCTTTCTTT

clone size: once
D gene: NA
J gene: TRBJ2-7
V gene: TRBV11-2
CDR3 protein: CASSSPLLTGAYEQYF
CDR3 DNA: TGTGCCAGCAGCTCCCCCCTCCTTACAGGCGCGTACGAGCAGTACTTC

clone size: NA
D gene: NA
J gene: TRBJ1-2
V gene: TRBV7-9
CDR3 protein: CASSLGTTRGYTF
CDR3 DNA: TGTGCCAGCAGCTTAGGGACAACGCGTGGCTACACCTTC

clone size: NA
D gene: TRBD1
J gene: TRBJ1-5
V gene: TRBV2
CDR3 protein: CASSEETGMHQPQHF
CDR3 DNA: TGTGCCAGCAGTGAAGAGACAGGGATGCATCAGCCCCAGCATTTT